This T cell receptor beta chain came from a study of T cells in Graves' hyperthyroidism and ophthalmopathy. Trimming took off 9 bases at V and 1 base at J, with 16 bases between the two ends. CDR3 length: 15 amino acids. Germline assignment: CDR1 MDHEN and CDR2 SYDVKM. Over 18 months, lack of ophthalmopathy progression marked Graves' hyperthyroidism as stable. TCR beta CDR3 regions were amplified from RNA. The HTBI set primed first-round TCR CDR3 RT-PCR. TCRdb called the multiplex PCR reads again in MiXCR, with one record for every CDR3 protein. This sample has roughly 660,000 distinct CDR3 sequences; approximately 15% occur once, and the top ten carry roughly a sixth. This clonotype was counted many times. Its antigen is not known. Overall study findings and caveats: In the blood, most expanded thyroid clonotypes above 0.001 appeared as well.

The rearrangement uses TRBV28 and TRBJ1-5, with D perhaps matching TRBD1 (5 bases). The TCR originated in a man aged 50-60 years with Graves' hyperthyroidism. The sample consisted of blood. CDR3 sequence reads: CASQDQGGSNQPQHF. As DNA, the CDR3 is TGTGCCAGTCAGGACCAGGGAGGCAGCAATCAGCCCCAGCATTTT.